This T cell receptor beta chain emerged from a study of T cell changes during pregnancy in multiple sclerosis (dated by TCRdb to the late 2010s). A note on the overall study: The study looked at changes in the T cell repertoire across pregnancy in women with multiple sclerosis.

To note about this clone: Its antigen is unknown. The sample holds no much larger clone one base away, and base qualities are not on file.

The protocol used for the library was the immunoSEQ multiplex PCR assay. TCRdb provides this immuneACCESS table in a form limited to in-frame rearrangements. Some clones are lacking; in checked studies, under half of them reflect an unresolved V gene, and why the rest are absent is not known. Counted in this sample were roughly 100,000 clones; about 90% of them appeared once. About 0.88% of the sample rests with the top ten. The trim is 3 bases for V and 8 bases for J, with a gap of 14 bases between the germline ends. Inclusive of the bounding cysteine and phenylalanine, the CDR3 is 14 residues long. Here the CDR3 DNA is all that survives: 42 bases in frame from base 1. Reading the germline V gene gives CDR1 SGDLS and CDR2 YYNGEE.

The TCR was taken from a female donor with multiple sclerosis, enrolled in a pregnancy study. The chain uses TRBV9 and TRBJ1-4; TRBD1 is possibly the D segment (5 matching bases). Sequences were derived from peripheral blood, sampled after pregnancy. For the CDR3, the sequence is CASSAAGRWEKLFF. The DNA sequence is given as TGTGCCAGCAGCGCCGCAGGGCGTTGGGAAAAACTGTTTTTT.